The rows below give T cell receptor beta chains drawn from one sample of a study of a mutant IDH1 vaccine in newly diagnosed glioma. Measured with immunoSEQ multiplex PCR; TCRdb has only the in-frame clones, and not every one. The data hold roughly 48,000 clones, with around 90% observed a single time. Antigens for these TCRs are unknown. Sequencing was performed on PBMCs, taken from a glioma patient whose treatment included an IDH1 peptide vaccine. The receptors derive from a middle-aged man with glioma. The CDR3 runs from the conserved cysteine through the conserved F or W. A D gene is named only where the DNA matches it firmly. The size of a clone is reported for some rows only, either as once, few or many, or as a class for expanded clones.

abundance	v_gene	len	j_gene	d_gene	CDR3aa	CDR3nt
NA	TRBV6-5	13	TRBJ2-5	TRBD2	CASSGSGSETQYF	TGTGCCAGCAGTGGGAGCGGGAGTGAGACCCAGTACTTC
NA	TRBV7-9	16	TRBJ2-1	TRBD1	CASSFQRDRGSDEQFF	TGTGCCAGCAGCTTTCAGCGGGACAGGGGATCCGATGAGCAGTTCTTC
NA	TRBV6-1	14	TRBJ1-1	NA	CASSEVWGGAEAFF	TGTGCCAGCAGTGAAGTTTGGGGGGGGGCTGAAGCTTTCTTT
NA	TRBV6-1	15	TRBJ2-1	TRBD2	CASKRGLGLGNEQFF	TGTGCCAGCAAGAGGGGACTAGGGCTTGGCAATGAGCAGTTCTTC
NA	TRBV2	15	TRBJ2-5	NA	CASSGQVGGQETQYF	TGTGCCAGCAGTGGACAGGTGGGAGGCCAAGAGACCCAGTACTTC
NA	TRBV7-9	15	TRBJ1-5	NA	CASSLARGGNQPQHF	TGTGCCAGCAGCTTAGCCAGGGGCGGCAATCAGCCCCAGCATTTT
NA	TRBV10-3	15	TRBJ1-6	NA	CAISESGRANSPLHF	TGTGCCATCAGTGAGTCGGGCAGGGCCAATTCACCCCTCCACTTT
NA	TRBV27	18	TRBJ2-1	NA	CASSLFGGGRQGQNEQFF	TGTGCCAGCAGTTTATTTGGTGGGGGTAGGCAGGGACAAAATGAGCAGTTCTTC
once	TRBV27	16	TRBJ1-1	NA	CASSLYTGRMNTEAFF	TGTGCCAGCAGTTTATATACGGGGCGGATGAACACTGAAGCTTTCTTT
NA	TRBV9	12	TRBJ2-3	NA	CASSELDDTQYF	TGTGCCAGCAGCGAACTTGACGATACGCAGTATTTT
NA	TRBV4-2	17	TRBJ2-3	TRBD2	CASSQGGGRGPTDTQYF	TGTGCCAGCAGCCAGGGGGGGGGACGGGGACCCACAGATACGCAGTATTTT
NA	TRBV6-6	14	TRBJ2-7	TRBD1	CASSGWDRAVEQYF	TGTGCCAGCAGTGGCTGGGACAGGGCGGTCGAGCAGTACTTC
NA	TRBV4-3	17	TRBJ2-7	TRBD2	CASSQKTTSGGIHEQYF	TGCGCCAGCAGCCAAAAGACCACTAGCGGGGGGATCCACGAGCAGTACTTC
NA	TRBV6-5	11	TRBJ2-7	NA	CASRDSYEQYF	TGTGCCAGCCGCGATTCCTACGAGCAGTACTTC
once	TRBV4-3	14	TRBJ1-1	TRBD1	CASSQYRGLTEAFF	TGCGCCAGCAGCCAATACAGGGGGCTTACTGAAGCTTTCTTT
NA	TRBV2	16	TRBJ2-7	TRBD1	CASSGNSGTGSYEQYF	TGTGCCAGCAGTGGAAACTCCGGGACAGGGTCCTACGAGCAGTACTTC
NA	TRBV4-2	16	TRBJ2-2	NA	CASSQEDRRGTGELFF	TGTGCCAGCAGCCAAGAGGATCGGAGGGGGACCGGGGAGCTGTTTTTT
few	TRBV12-1	12	TRBJ2-7	NA	CASSFESPEQYF	TGTGCCAGCAGCTTTGAATCCCCCGAGCAGTACTTC
NA	TRBV18	13	TRBJ1-2	TRBD1	CASSPDRVNGYTF	TGTGCCAGCTCACCGGACAGGGTCAATGGCTACACCTTC
NA	TRBV7-3	16	TRBJ2-2	TRBD1	CASSPSSGQGTGELFF	TGTGCCAGCAGCCCCTCATCGGGACAGGGGACCGGGGAGCTGTTTTTT
NA	TRBV27	16	TRBJ2-7	NA	CASSLSTHKPSYEQYF	TGTGCCAGCAGTTTATCAACCCACAAACCTTCCTACGAGCAGTACTTC
NA	TRBV6-1	15	TRBJ1-1	NA	CASATPRSGNTEAFF	TGTGCCAGCGCCACTCCGAGGTCAGGGAACACTGAAGCTTTCTTT
NA	TRBV10-3	14	TRBJ2-3	NA	CAISESGSGDTQYF	TGTGCCATCAGTGAGTCGGGGAGTGGCGATACGCAGTATTTT
NA	TRBV15	12	TRBJ1-1	NA	CATSSGRLGAFF	TGTGCCACCAGCAGTGGCAGGTTGGGAGCTTTCTTT
NA	TRBV7-9	10	TRBJ2-1	NA	CASSYNEQFF	TGTGCCAGCAGCTACAATGAGCAGTTCTTC
NA	TRBV28	16	TRBJ2-1	NA	CASSLLGEWTYNEQFF	TGTGCCAGCAGTTTATTGGGGGAGTGGACCTACAATGAGCAGTTCTTC
NA	TRBV7-8	15	TRBJ1-4	NA	CASTGTLGLSEKLFF	TGTGCCTCCACCGGGACATTGGGGCTTAGTGAAAAACTGTTTTTT
NA	TRBV6-1	15	TRBJ2-7	TRBD1	CASSELGGQRGPQYF	TGTGCCAGCAGTGAACTAGGGGGACAGCGCGGGCCCCAGTACTTC
once	TRBV10-1	19	TRBJ1-2	TRBD1	CASSENVRDSHKGNYGYTF	TGCGCCAGCAGTGAAAATGTCCGGGACAGCCACAAGGGTAACTATGGCTACACCTTC
NA	TRBV13	13	TRBJ1-1	NA	CASSLYRETEAFF	TGTGCCAGCAGCCTTTACAGGGAGACTGAAGCTTTCTTT
NA	TRBV19	12	TRBJ1-2	NA	CASSPSSYGYTF	TGTGCCAGTAGTCCCAGTTCCTATGGCTACACCTTC
NA	TRBV6-5	14	TRBJ1-5	NA	CASNNLGGNQPQHF	TGTGCCAGCAACAATCTGGGGGGCAATCAGCCCCAGCATTTT
NA	TRBV5-4	17	TRBJ1-6	NA	CASSSQVTSSYNSPLHF	TGTGCCAGCAGCTCCCAGGTGACGAGCTCCTATAATTCACCCCTCCACTTT
once	TRBV5-5	11	TRBJ2-7	NA	CASSLAYEQYF	TGTGCCAGCAGCCTAGCCTACGAGCAGTACTTC
NA	TRBV19	13	TRBJ1-2	TRBD1	CASSSGTVYGYTF	TGTGCCAGTAGCAGCGGGACAGTGTATGGCTACACCTTC
NA	TRBV6-5	13	TRBJ1-5	TRBD1	CASRETGNQPQHF	TGTGCCAGCAGAGAGACAGGGAATCAGCCCCAGCATTTT
few	TRBV7-9	12	TRBJ2-2	NA	CASQTATGELFF	TGTGCCAGTCAGACGGCGACCGGGGAGCTGTTTTTT
NA	TRBV5-1	15	TRBJ1-3	NA	CASSPGTAYGNTIYF	TGCGCCAGCAGCCCGGGGACCGCTTACGGAAACACCATATATTTT
once	TRBV30	14	TRBJ1-5	NA	CACSIASLGQPQHF	TGTGCCTGCTCCATCGCCAGTTTAGGTCAGCCCCAGCATTTT
NA	TRBV6-5	14	TRBJ2-7	TRBD2	CASSESGGSYEQYF	TGTGCCAGTTCAGAAAGCGGGGGCTCCTACGAGCAGTACTTC
once	TRBV5-3	13	TRBJ1-2	NA	CARSAGFSYGYTF	TGTGCCAGAAGCGCAGGGTTCAGCTATGGCTACACCTTC
once	TRBV9	13	TRBJ2-1	NA	CASSVELNNEQFF	TGTGCCAGCAGCGTAGAACTTAATAATGAGCAGTTCTTC
NA	TRBV28	11	TRBJ2-3	NA	CASSYRDTQYF	TGTGCCAGCAGTTACCGAGATACGCAGTATTTT
NA	TRBV11-1	13	TRBJ1-4	NA	CASSLNRDTGVSF	TGTGCCAGCAGCTTAAACCGGGACACGGGTGTCTCTTTT
NA	TRBV5-6	16	TRBJ1-6	NA	CASSLLGARGGSPLHF	TGTGCCAGCAGCTTGTTGGGAGCCCGGGGGGGATCACCCCTCCACTTT
NA	TRBV15	17	TRBJ1-1	NA	CATSRDGSRRAGREAFF	TGTGCCACCAGCAGAGATGGTAGTAGACGGGCCGGGCGTGAAGCTTTCTTT
NA	TRBV28	16	TRBJ2-2	NA	CASSLPGRFYTGELFF	TGTGCCAGCAGTTTACCGGGACGGTTTTACACCGGGGAGCTGTTTTTT
NA	TRBV19	15	TRBJ2-7	TRBD2	CASSGTSESSYEQYF	TGTGCCAGTAGTGGGACTAGCGAGAGCTCCTACGAGCAGTACTTC
NA	TRBV28	16	TRBJ2-7	TRBD2	CASSPLGAGGTHEQYF	TGTGCCAGCAGCCCCCTAGGAGCGGGAGGGACCCACGAGCAGTACTTC